The TCR beta chain described here comes from a study of T cells in Graves' hyperthyroidism and ophthalmopathy. General study findings and limits: Most thyroid clonotypes that were expanded above 0.001 also turned up in blood.

Patients aged 18 to 65 had newly diagnosed hyperthyroidism that had lasted under 2 months. Those patients with uncontrolled infection, other autoimmune disease, pregnancy or lactation were excluded. The diagnostic basis comprised clinical symptoms, serum thyroxine and TRAb, thyroid ultrasound and orbital computed tomography. This clonotype was recorded at least ten times. Antigen specificity is unknown. Using RNA transcripts as the source, TCR beta CDR3 regions were amplified. HTBI primers were employed in a first-round RT-PCR of the TCR CDR3. TCRdb ran MiXCR on the multiplex PCR reads and lists one entry per CDR3 protein. The sample gives around 600,000 distinct CDR3 sequences, about a sixth of which show up once; less than 9.5% is in the top ten. The germline V and J ends were trimmed by 2 bases and 0 bases, with 10 bases remaining between them. CDR3 size: 15 residues. From germline, CDR1 is MNHNS and CDR2 SASEGT.

This TCR came from a woman aged 25 to 39 with Graves' hyperthyroidism. V usage is TRBV6-1 and J usage is TRBJ1-1; D gene uncertain. The sequenced material came from blood. As DNA, the CDR3 is TGTGCCAGCAGTGAAAAAGGCAGATTGAACACTGAAGCTTTCTTT. This codes for CASSEKGRLNTEAFF.